This TCR beta chain was retrieved from a study of T cell responses to AZD1222 COVID-19 vaccine. CDR3 length: 13 amino acids. Germline V lookup: CDR1 SGHTA, CDR2 FQGTGA. The germline V and J ends were trimmed by 6 bases and 13 bases, with 19 bases remaining between them. Method: immunoSEQ multiplex PCR; TCRdb's copy keeps in-frame clones and lacks some. The data hold about 180,000 clones, with 88% observed a single time. A remark on this clone: The antigen is not known.

Study findings and constraints: Mapped onto spike, vaccine-associated CD4 TCRs spanned it and were dominant at 160-218 and 743-854. Donors were mostly white British, more females; clonal diversity possibly underestimated.

This specimen consisted of peripheral blood, obtained on day 0 of AZD1222 vaccination. The sequence was collected from an adult in good health. The chain has TRBV7-3 and TRBJ2-1; D assignment may be TRBD1 or TRBD2 (5 bases each). The CDR3 sequence is CASSTTPGTLQFF. The CDR3 DNA reads as TGTGCCAGCAGTACAACCCCCGGGACCCTTCAGTTCTTC.